Listed below are T cell receptor beta chains from one sample, sequenced in a study of T cell repertoires in cytomegalovirus infection. TCRdb independently ran MiXCR on the reads; one entry per CDR3 protein. The data hold around 300,000 distinct CDR3 sequences, with under 25% observed a single time. These receptors' targets are unknown. The sequencing here drew on cultured PBMCs, taken from culture after CMV antigen stimulation. The receptors were sampled from a human donor in good health (CMV status not recorded). Some clones in this sample may be carry-over from other donors' samples. The CDR3 runs from the conserved cysteine through the conserved F or W. The D gene is left open where the match is weak. Clone size is shown for a subset of rows, as once, few, many or a class of expanded clone.

abundance	d_gene	v_gene	j_gene	CDR3aa	CDR3nt
-	-	TRBV19	TRBJ1-2	CASSRFDGYTF	TGTGCCAGTAGTAGATTCGATGGCTACACCTTC
-	-	TRBV19	TRBJ1-5	CASSMTRSQPQHF	TGTGCCAGTAGTATGACAAGGAGCCAGCCCCAGCATTTT
few	TRBD1	TRBV11-2	TRBJ2-5	CASSSVQGAETQYF	TGTGCCAGCAGCTCCGTCCAGGGGGCTGAGACCCAGTACTTC
few	-	TRBV19	TRBJ2-2	CASRSGDGELFF	TGTGCCAGTAGGTCGGGGGACGGGGAGCTGTTTTTT
few	-	TRBV7-9	TRBJ2-3	CASSPFNLRLTDTQYF	TGTGCCAGCAGCCCCTTCAACCTGCGGTTGACAGATACGCAGTATTTT
many	TRBD1	TRBV7-2	TRBJ1-6	CASSSIGTDTLSSYNSPLHF	TGTGCCAGCAGCAGTATCGGGACAGACACCTTGAGCTCCTATAATTCACCCCTCCACTTT
few	-	TRBV12-3/TRBV12-4	TRBJ1-2	CASRTSGTTYGYTF	TGTGCCAGCAGGACCTCTGGGACCACGTATGGCTACACCTTC
many	TRBD1	TRBV4-3	TRBJ1-4	CASSQATGGRSNEKLFF	TGCGCCAGCAGCCAGGCGACAGGGGGCCGGTCTAATGAAAAACTGTTTTTT
few	-	TRBV7-8	TRBJ2-7	CASSYGGGPYEQYF	TGTGCCAGCAGCTACGGAGGGGGTCCCTACGAGCAGTACTTC
many	-	TRBV7-2	TRBJ1-1	CASSREPPTEAFF	TGTGCCAGCAGCCGAGAACCCCCTACTGAAGCTTTCTTT
-	TRBD2	TRBV5-1	TRBJ2-1	CASSLLSGIGVNEQFF	TGCGCCAGCAGCCTTCTTAGCGGGATAGGGGTAAATGAGCAGTTCTTC
many	-	TRBV7-2	TRBJ1-5	CASSLNTNQPQHF	TGTGCCAGCAGCTTAAATACCAATCAGCCCCAGCATTTT
many	TRBD1	TRBV7-2	TRBJ1-1	CASSTRTGEFTEAFF	TGTGCCAGCAGCACTCGGACAGGGGAGTTCACTGAAGCTTTCTTT
-	-	TRBV10-3	TRBJ2-5	CAASRGPEETQYF	TGTGCCGCCTCGAGAGGGCCCGAAGAGACCCAGTACTTC
-	TRBD1	TRBV10-3	TRBJ1-5	CAISADRARYQPQHF	TGTGCCATCAGTGCGGACAGGGCGCGTTATCAGCCCCAGCATTTT
once	TRBD2	TRBV10-3	TRBJ2-2	CAISPAGESGELFF	TGTGCCATCAGTCCGGCGGGAGAAAGCGGGGAGCTGTTTTTT
-	-	TRBV10-2	TRBJ2-7	CASSEGGFHYEQYF	TGCGCCAGCAGTGAGGGAGGGTTCCACTACGAGCAGTACTTC
many	-	TRBV12-3/TRBV12-4	TRBJ2-5	CASSSNLQGGTQYF	TGTGCCAGCAGTTCAAACCTTCAGGGGGGGACCCAGTACTTC
-	-	TRBV6-6	TRBJ2-5	CASSYSSAVDMHF	TGTGCCAGCAGTTACTCTTCGGCTGTGGACATGCACTTC
-	TRBD1	TRBV27	TRBJ2-2	CASSLYGTGGGGELFF	TGTGCCAGCAGTTTATATGGGACAGGGGGCGGCGGGGAGCTGTTTTTT
-	-	TRBV7-8	TRBJ2-1	CASSSLTPPSYNEQFF	TGTGCCAGCAGCTCTCTGACTCCGCCCTCCTACAATGAGCAGTTCTTC
few	-	TRBV6-2/TRBV6-3	TRBJ1-1	CACWEGGSEAFF	TGTGCCTGCTGGGAAGGGGGATCTGAAGCTTTCTTT
-	-	TRBV12-3/TRBV12-4	TRBJ2-7	CANSRTETKKPYEQYF	TGTGCCAACAGTAGGACAGAGACAAAAAAACCCTACGAGCAGTACTTC
-	-	TRBV10-3	TRBJ1-1	CAIRTDRPTEAFF	TGTGCCATCAGAACAGACAGGCCCACTGAAGCTTTCTTT
few	TRBD1	TRBV7-9	TRBJ2-7	CASSFGTAFYEQYF	TGTGCCAGCAGCTTCGGGACAGCTTTCTACGAGCAGTACTTC
-	-	TRBV7-6	TRBJ1-1	CASSHGTYEAFF	TGTGCCAGCAGCCACGGGACATATGAAGCTTTCTTT
-	-	TRBV7-9	TRBJ2-2	CASTGTVSGYTPPGELFF	TGTGCCAGCACCGGGACTGTTTCGGGTTACACCCCCCCCGGGGAGCTGTTTTTT
many	-	TRBV6-1	TRBJ2-3	CASSVEPGSDTQYF	TGTGCCAGCAGCGTAGAACCGGGCTCTGATACGCAGTATTTT
few	TRBD1	TRBV20-1	TRBJ1-2	CSASGQGTHGYTF	TGCAGTGCTAGCGGACAGGGCACCCATGGCTACACCTTC
-	-	TRBV29-1	TRBJ1-1	CSVVQGNTEAFF	TGCAGCGTTGTCCAGGGTAACACTGAAGCTTTCTTT
-	TRBD1	TRBV7-2	TRBJ2-2	CASSAYRGRTGELFF	TGTGCCAGCAGCGCGTACAGGGGGCGCACCGGGGAGCTGTTTTTT
many	-	TRBV7-2	TRBJ1-2	CASSPSGEADYGYTF	TGTGCCAGCAGCCCGTCGGGGGAAGCGGACTATGGCTACACCTTC
-	TRBD1	TRBV5-6	TRBJ1-1	CASSLVDRGTSEAFF	TGTGCCAGCAGCTTGGTTGACAGGGGGACGAGTGAAGCTTTCTTT
few	-	TRBV12-3/TRBV12-4	TRBJ2-5	CASSFTVGEETQYF	TGTGCCAGCAGTTTTACAGTTGGGGAAGAGACCCAGTACTTC
few	TRBD2	TRBV6-2/TRBV6-3	TRBJ2-1	CASREGGRVYNEQFF	TGTGCCAGCAGGGAAGGCGGGAGGGTGTACAATGAGCAGTTCTTC
-	TRBD1	TRBV12-3/TRBV12-4	TRBJ2-2	CASSLDRGSGTGELFF	TGTGCCAGCAGTTTGGACAGGGGAAGTGGCACCGGGGAGCTGTTTTTT
many	-	TRBV5-5	TRBJ2-7	CASSLERISSYEQYF	TGTGCCAGCAGCTTGGAAAGGATAAGCTCCTACGAGCAGTACTTC
once	TRBD2	TRBV6-2/TRBV6-3	TRBJ2-7	CASSSRLAGGGEQYF	TGTGCCAGCAGTTCAAGACTAGCGGGAGGAGGCGAGCAGTACTTC
-	TRBD1	TRBV5-1	TRBJ2-5	CASSSGQGIETQYF	TGCGCCAGCAGCTCGGGACAGGGGATTGAGACCCAGTACTTC
-	TRBD1	TRBV10-2	TRBJ2-6	CASKTRDRGLSSGANVLTF	TGCGCCAGCAAGACCCGGGACAGGGGCCTTAGCTCTGGGGCCAACGTCCTGACTTTC
many	TRBD2	TRBV7-2	TRBJ2-7	CASSSLGLAELYEQYF	TGTGCCAGCAGCTCCCTTGGACTAGCCGAACTGTACGAGCAGTACTTC
few	-	TRBV6-2/TRBV6-3	TRBJ2-3	CASRPPGNTDTQYF	TGTGCCAGCAGACCCCCGGGGAACACAGATACGCAGTATTTT
few	-	TRBV2	TRBJ1-3	CASSVRGPGVLGNTIYF	TGTGCCAGCAGTGTTCGAGGGCCGGGGGTCCTTGGAAACACCATATATTTT
few	-	TRBV7-9	TRBJ1-5	CASSLATGGNQPQHF	TGTGCCAGCAGCTTAGCGACGGGGGGCAATCAGCCCCAGCATTTT
-	-	TRBV28	TRBJ2-2	CASSELRTGELFF	TGTGCCAGCAGTGAACTCAGGACCGGGGAGCTGTTTTTT
few	TRBD2	TRBV7-2	TRBJ2-1	CASSLGLWTSGYNEQFF	TGTGCCAGCAGCTTAGGATTATGGACTAGCGGATACAATGAGCAGTTCTTC
-	TRBD2	TRBV20-1	TRBJ2-5	CSAQDPGLAGEGGIETQYF	TGCAGTGCCCAGGATCCGGGACTAGCGGGAGAGGGGGGGATAGAGACCCAGTACTTC
few	TRBD1	TRBV6-5	TRBJ1-6	CASSYSRTGSSYNSPLHF	TGTGCCAGCAGTTACTCGCGGACAGGCAGCTCCTATAATTCACCCCTCCACTTT
-	TRBD1	TRBV28	TRBJ2-7	CASSYPTGQGSEQYF	TGTGCCAGCAGCTACCCTACGGGACAGGGCTCCGAGCAGTACTTC
-	-	TRBV20-1	TRBJ1-5	CSARTGRTGNQPQHF	TGCAGTGCTAGAACCGGTCGAACGGGCAATCAGCCCCAGCATTTT
few	TRBD1	TRBV6-2/TRBV6-3	TRBJ1-1	CAAGRQGANTEAFF	TGTGCCGCTGGGAGACAGGGCGCGAACACTGAAGCTTTCTTT
few	-	TRBV30	TRBJ2-6	CAWSSGSGANVLTF	TGTGCCTGGAGCTCCGGGTCTGGGGCCAACGTCCTGACTTTC
few	TRBD1	TRBV27	TRBJ1-1	CASSQSGQPNTEAFF	TGTGCCAGCAGTCAGTCGGGACAGCCGAACACTGAAGCTTTCTTT
-	-	TRBV5-1	TRBJ2-7	CASSPRTPSSYEQYF	TGCGCCAGCAGCCCGAGAACCCCTAGCTCCTACGAGCAGTACTTC